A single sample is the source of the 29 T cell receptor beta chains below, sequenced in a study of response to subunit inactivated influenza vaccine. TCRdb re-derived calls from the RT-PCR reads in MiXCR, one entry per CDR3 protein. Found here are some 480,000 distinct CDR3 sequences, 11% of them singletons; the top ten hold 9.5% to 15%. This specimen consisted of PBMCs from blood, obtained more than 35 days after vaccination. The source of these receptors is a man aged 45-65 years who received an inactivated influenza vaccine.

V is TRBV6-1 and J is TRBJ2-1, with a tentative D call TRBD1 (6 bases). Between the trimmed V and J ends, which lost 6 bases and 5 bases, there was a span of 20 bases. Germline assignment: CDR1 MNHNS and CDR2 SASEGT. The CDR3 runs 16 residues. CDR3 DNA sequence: TGTGCCAGCAGCCACTTAAGGGGGAGTCCGGACAATGAGCAGTTCTTC. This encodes CASSHLRGSPDNEQFF.

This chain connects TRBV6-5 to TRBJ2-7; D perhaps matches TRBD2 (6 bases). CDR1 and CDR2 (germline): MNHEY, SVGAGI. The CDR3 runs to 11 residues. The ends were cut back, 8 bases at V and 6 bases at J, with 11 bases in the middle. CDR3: CASRRESEQYF. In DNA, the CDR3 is TGTGCCAGCCGCCGGGAGAGCGAGCAGTACTTC.

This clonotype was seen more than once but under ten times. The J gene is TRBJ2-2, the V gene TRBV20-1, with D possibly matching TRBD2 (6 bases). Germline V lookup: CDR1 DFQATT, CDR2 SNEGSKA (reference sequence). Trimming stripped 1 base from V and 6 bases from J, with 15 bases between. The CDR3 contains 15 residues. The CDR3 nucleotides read TGCAGTGCTAGAGCCCCCGGTCGACTAGCCGGGGAGCTGTTTTTT. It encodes CSARAPGRLAGELFF.

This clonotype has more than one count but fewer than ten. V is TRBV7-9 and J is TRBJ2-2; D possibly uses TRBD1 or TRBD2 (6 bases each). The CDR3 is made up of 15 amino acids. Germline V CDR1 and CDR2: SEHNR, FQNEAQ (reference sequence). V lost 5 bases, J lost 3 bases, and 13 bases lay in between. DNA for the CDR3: TGTGCCAGCAGCGTGACGGGGGCGCACACCGGGGAGCTGTTTTTT. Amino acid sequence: CASSVTGAHTGELFF. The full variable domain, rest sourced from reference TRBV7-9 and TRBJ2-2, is DTGVSQNPRHKITKRGQNVTFRCDPISEHNRLYWYRQTLGQGPEFLTYFQNEAQLEKSRLLSDRFSAERPKGSFSTLEIQRTEQGDSAMYLCASSVTGAHTGELFFGEGSRLTVL.

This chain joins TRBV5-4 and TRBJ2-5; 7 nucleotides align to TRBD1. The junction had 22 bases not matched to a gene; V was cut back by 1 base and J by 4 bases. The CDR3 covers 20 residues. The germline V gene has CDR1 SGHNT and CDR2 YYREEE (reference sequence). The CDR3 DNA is TGTGCCAGCAGCTTGACCCCGCGACAGGGAAGATATCTTGGGGGAGAGACCCAGTACTTC. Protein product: CASSLTPRQGRYLGGETQYF.

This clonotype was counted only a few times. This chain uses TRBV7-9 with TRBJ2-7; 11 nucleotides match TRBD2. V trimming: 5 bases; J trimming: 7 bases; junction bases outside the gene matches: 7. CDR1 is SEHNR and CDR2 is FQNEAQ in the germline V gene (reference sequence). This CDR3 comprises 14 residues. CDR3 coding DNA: TGTGCCAGCAGCCATAGCGGGAGGGCCGGGGAGCAGTACTTC. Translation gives CASSHSGRAGEQYF. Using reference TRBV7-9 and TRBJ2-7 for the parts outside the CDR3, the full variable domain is DTGVSQNPRHKITKRGQNVTFRCDPISEHNRLYWYRQTLGQGPEFLTYFQNEAQLEKSRLLSDRFSAERPKGSFSTLEIQRTEQGDSAMYLCASSHSGRAGEQYFGPGTRLTVT.

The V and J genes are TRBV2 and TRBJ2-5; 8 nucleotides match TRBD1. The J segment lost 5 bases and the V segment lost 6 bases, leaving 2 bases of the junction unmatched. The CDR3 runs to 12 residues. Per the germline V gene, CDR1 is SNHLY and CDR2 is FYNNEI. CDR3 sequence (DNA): TGTGCCAGCAGAAGGGACAGGGAGACCCAGTACTTC. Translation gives CASRRDRETQYF.

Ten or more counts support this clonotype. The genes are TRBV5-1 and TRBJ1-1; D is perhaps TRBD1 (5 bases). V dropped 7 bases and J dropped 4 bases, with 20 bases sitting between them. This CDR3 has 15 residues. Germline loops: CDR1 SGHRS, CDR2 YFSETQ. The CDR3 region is CASLRDPRKGTEAFF. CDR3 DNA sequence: TGCGCCAGCCTCCGGGACCCCCGAAAGGGCACTGAAGCTTTCTTT.

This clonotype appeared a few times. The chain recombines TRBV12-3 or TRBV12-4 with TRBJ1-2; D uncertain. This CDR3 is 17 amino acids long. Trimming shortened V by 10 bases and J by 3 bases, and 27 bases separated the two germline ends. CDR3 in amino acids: CAKRTLWGGLSDYGYTF. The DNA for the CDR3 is TGTGCCAAACGAACACTATGGGGAGGGCTATCGGACTATGGCTACACCTTC.

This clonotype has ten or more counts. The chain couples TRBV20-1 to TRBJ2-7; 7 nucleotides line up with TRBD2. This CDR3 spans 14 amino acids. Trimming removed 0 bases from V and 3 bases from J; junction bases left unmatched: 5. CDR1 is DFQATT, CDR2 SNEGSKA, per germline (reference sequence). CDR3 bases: TGCAGTGCTAGAGATCTGAGGACTAGCTACGAGCAGTACTTC. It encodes CSARDLRTSYEQYF.

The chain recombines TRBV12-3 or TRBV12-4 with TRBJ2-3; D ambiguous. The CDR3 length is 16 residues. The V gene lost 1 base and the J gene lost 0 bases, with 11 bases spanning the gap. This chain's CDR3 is CASSLGGPSSTDTQYF. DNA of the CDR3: TGTGCCAGCAGTTTAGGAGGCCCCTCTAGCACAGATACGCAGTATTTT.

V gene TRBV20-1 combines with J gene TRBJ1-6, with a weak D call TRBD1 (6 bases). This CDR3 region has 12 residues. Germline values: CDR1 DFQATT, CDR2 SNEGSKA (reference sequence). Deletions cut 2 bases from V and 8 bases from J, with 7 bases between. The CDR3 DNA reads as TGCAGTGCTAGAAGACAGGATTCACCCCTCCACTTT. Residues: CSARRQDSPLHF.

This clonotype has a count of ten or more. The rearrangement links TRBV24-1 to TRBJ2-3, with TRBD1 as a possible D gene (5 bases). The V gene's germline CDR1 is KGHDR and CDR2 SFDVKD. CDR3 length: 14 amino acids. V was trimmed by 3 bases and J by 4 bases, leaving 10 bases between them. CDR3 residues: CATSDASGPDTQYF. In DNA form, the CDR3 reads TGTGCCACCAGTGATGCTTCAGGGCCAGATACGCAGTATTTT.

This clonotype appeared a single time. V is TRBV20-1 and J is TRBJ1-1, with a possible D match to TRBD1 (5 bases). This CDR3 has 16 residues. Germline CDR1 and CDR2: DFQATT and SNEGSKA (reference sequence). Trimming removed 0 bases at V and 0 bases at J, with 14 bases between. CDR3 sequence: CSARDSRPGMNTEAFF. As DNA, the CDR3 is TGCAGTGCTAGAGATTCCCGGCCAGGGATGAACACTGAAGCTTTCTTT.

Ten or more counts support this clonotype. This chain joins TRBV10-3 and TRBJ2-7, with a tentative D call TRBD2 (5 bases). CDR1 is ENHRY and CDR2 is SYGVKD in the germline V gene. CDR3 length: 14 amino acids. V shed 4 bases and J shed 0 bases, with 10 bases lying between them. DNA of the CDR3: TGTGCCATCAGTGGTGACACTAGCTCCTACGAGCAGTACTTC. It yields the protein CAISGDTSSYEQYF.

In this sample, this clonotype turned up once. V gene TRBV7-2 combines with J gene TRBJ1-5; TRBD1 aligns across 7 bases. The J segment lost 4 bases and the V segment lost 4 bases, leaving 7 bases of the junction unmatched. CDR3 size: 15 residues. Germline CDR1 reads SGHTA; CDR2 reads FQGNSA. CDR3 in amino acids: CASSSGQEGNQPQHF. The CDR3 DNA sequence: TGTGCCAGCAGCTCTGGACAGGAAGGTAATCAGCCCCAGCATTTT.

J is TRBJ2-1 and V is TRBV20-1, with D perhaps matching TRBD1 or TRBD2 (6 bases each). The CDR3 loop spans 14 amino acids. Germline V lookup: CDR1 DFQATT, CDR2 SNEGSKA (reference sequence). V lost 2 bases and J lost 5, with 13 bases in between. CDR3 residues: CSARRGAPDNEQFF. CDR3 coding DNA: TGCAGTGCTAGAAGGGGGGCGCCGGACAATGAGCAGTTCTTC.

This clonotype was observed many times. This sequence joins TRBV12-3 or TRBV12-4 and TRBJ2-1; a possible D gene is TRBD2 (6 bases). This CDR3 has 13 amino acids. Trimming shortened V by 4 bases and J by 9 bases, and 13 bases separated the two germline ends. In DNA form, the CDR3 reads TGTGCCAGCAGTTCACGGGGGTTGAGTGAGCAGTTCTTC. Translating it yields CASSSRGLSEQFF.

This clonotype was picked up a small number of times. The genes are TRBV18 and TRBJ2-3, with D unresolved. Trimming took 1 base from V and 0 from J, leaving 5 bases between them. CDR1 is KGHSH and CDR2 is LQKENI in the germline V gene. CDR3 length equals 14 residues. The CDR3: CASSPLASTDTQYF. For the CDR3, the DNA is TGTGCCAGCTCACCACTAGCAAGCACAGATACGCAGTATTTT.

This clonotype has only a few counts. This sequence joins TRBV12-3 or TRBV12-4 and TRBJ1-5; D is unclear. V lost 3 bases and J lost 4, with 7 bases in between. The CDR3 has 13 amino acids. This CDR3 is CASSFTENQPQHF. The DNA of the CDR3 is TGTGCCAGCAGTTTCACTGAAAATCAGCCCCAGCATTTT.

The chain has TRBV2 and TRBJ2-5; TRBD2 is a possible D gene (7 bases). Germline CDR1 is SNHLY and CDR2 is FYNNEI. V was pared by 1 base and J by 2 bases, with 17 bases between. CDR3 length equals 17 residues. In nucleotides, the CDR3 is TGTGCCAGCAGTGAAGGGTTATGGGGGGGCATACAAGAGACCCAGTACTTC. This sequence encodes CASSEGLWGGIQETQYF.

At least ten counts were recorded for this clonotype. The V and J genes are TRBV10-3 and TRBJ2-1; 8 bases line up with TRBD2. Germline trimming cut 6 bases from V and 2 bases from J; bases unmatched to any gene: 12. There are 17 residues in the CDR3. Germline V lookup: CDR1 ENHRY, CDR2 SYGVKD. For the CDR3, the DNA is TGTGCCATCAGCGCAACTAGCGGACTACTTACCTACAATGAGCAGTTCTTC. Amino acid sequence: CAISATSGLLTYNEQFF.

CDR3 amino acids: CSARIGVRGESSYEQYF. CDR3 nucleotide sequence: TGCAGTGCTAGAATAGGAGTTCGGGGAGAAAGCTCCTACGAGCAGTACTTC. The chain combines TRBV20-1 with TRBJ2-7; a weak D match, TRBD2 (5 bases). Trimming left V 2 bases short and J 0 bases short, with 20 bases between. Germline assignment: CDR1 DFQATT and CDR2 SNEGSKA (reference sequence). CDR3 size: 17 residues.

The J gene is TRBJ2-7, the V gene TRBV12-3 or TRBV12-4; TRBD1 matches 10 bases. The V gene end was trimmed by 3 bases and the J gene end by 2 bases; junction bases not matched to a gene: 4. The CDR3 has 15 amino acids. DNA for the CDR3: TGTGCCAGCAGTTTTAGACAGGGGGCCACCTACGAGCAGTACTTC. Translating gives CASSFRQGATYEQYF.

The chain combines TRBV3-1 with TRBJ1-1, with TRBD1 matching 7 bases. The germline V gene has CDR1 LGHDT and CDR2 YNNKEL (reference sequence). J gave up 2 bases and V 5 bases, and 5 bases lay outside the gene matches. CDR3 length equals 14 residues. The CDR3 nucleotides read TGTGCCAGCAGCGCCCGGGACAGCAACACTGAAGCTTTCTTT. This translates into CASSARDSNTEAFF.

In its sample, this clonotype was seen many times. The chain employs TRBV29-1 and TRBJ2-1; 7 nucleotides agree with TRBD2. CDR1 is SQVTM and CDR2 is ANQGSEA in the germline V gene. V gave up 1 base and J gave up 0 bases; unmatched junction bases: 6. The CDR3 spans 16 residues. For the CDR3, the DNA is TGCAGCGTTGAAGGACTAGCAGGAACCTCCTACAATGAGCAGTTCTTC. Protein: CSVEGLAGTSYNEQFF.

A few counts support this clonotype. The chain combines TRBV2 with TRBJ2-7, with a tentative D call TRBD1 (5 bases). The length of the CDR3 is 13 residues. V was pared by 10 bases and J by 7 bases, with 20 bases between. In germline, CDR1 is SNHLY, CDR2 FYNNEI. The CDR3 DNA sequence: TGTGCCACCAGGCTACAGGAGATAGGGGAGCAGTACTTC. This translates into CATRLQEIGEQYF.

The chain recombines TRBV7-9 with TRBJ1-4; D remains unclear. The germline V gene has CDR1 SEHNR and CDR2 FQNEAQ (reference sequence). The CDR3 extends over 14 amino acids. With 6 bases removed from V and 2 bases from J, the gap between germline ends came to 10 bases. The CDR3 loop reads CASSDGSTNEKLFF. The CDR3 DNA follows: TGTGCCAGCAGTGATGGGAGTACTAATGAAAAACTGTTTTTT.

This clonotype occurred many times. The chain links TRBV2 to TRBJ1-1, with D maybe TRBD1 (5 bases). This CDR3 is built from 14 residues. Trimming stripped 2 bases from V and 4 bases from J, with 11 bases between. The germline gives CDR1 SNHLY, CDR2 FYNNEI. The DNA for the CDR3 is TGTGCCAGCAGTGAACGGGACCCGCTCACTGAAGCTTTCTTT. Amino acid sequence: CASSERDPLTEAFF.